These 11 T cell receptor beta chains originate from one sample sequenced in a study of spatial heterogeneity in lung cancer. The sample's time point: blood at routine non-recurrence follow-up after resection. Frozen PBMC, nontumor lung or tumor provided whole RNA, which was sequenced unsorted. TCRdb itself ran the 5' RACE reads through MiXCR, one entry per CDR3 protein. The table records around 27,000 distinct CDR3 sequences, 4.5% to 7.5% of them present only once. Sequences were derived from PBMCs, sampled at follow-up. The receptor source for this set is a male donor with early-stage non-small cell lung cancer.

The chain carries TRBV5-1 and TRBJ1-4, with D unresolved. From germline, CDR1 is SGHRS and CDR2 YFSETQ. The CDR3 has 16 residues. V lost 0 bases, J lost 4 bases, and 13 bases lay in between. The CDR3 DNA sequence: TGCGCCAGCAGCTTGGCCAACGCCGGCTATAATGAAAAACTGTTTTTT. It yields the protein CASSLANAGYNEKLFF. Complete variable domain (other parts from reference TRBV5-1 and TRBJ1-4): KAGVTQTPRYLIKTRGQQVTLSCSPISGHRSVSWYQQTPGQGLQFLFEYFSETQRNKGNFPGRFSGRQFSNSRSEMNVSTLELGDSALYLCASSLANAGYNEKLFFGSGTQLSVL.

This clonotype was counted only a few times. The rearrangement links TRBV27 to TRBJ2-6; D tentatively fits TRBD1 or TRBD2 (6 bases each). The ends were cut back, 6 bases at V and 3 bases at J, with 12 bases in the middle. Germline V gives CDR1 MNHEY, CDR2 SMNVEV (reference sequence). The CDR3 covers 15 residues. The CDR3 protein is CASSTRGGGANVLTF. The CDR3 DNA follows: TGTGCCAGCAGCACCAGGGGAGGTGGGGCCAACGTCCTGACTTTC.

The table lists this clonotype with a few counts. The rearrangement joins TRBV7-9 to TRBJ1-2; weak D call: TRBD1 (6 bases). Germline V gene lookup returns CDR1 SEHNR and CDR2 FQNEAQ (reference sequence). The CDR3 is 16 amino acids. Trimming removed 5 bases at V and 3 bases at J, with 19 bases between. This chain's CDR3 is CASSRPLTGADYGYTF. The DNA of the CDR3 is TGTGCCAGCAGCCGGCCACTGACGGGGGCTGACTATGGCTACACCTTC.

This clonotype appeared a few times. V is TRBV19 and J is TRBJ2-5, with D uncertain. The CDR3 sequence is 13 residues long. Trimming shortened V by 3 bases and J by 1 base, and 6 bases separated the two germline ends. The germline CDR1 and CDR2 sequences are LNHDA and SQIVND (reference sequence). The CDR3 DNA follows: TGTGCCAGTAGTATGAATGCCCAAGAGACCCAGTACTTC. Amino acid sequence: CASSMNAQETQYF.

This clonotype has a count of ten or more. This chain links TRBV7-2 with TRBJ1-1; D not resolved. The CDR3 totals 15 residues. The germline V gene has CDR1 SGHTA and CDR2 FQGNSA. The V gene lost 4 bases and the J gene lost 0 bases, with 12 bases spanning the gap. The CDR3 nucleotides are TGTGCCAGCAGCTCCAGATGGACCGTGAACACTGAAGCTTTCTTT. Its protein is CASSSRWTVNTEAFF.

This clonotype was counted ten times or more. This chain joins TRBV7-2 and TRBJ1-6; D not resolved. Germline lookup yields CDR1 SGHTA and CDR2 FQGNSA. The CDR3 loop spans 14 amino acids. V shed 0 bases and J shed 9 bases, with 9 bases lying between them. The CDR3 spells CASSLAGSGSPLHF. The CDR3 DNA follows: TGTGCCAGCAGCTTAGCAGGGAGCGGTTCACCCCTCCACTTT.

This clonotype was counted a few times. A much bigger clone sits one base away, suggesting this may be a read error. This chain joins TRBV7-9 and TRBJ2-1; D uncertain. Deletions cut 5 bases from V and 0 bases from J, with 5 bases between. Germline assignment: CDR1 SEHNR and CDR2 FQNEAQ (reference sequence). The CDR3 covers 13 residues. For the CDR3, the DNA is TGTGCCAGCAGCCAAAGCTCCTACAATGAGCAGTTCTTC. Amino acid sequence: CASSQSSYNEQFF.

This clonotype was detected many times. The gene calls are TRBV28 and TRBJ2-3; D might be TRBD2 (6 bases). V lost 6 bases and J lost 5, with 18 bases in between. This CDR3 comprises 15 residues. CDR1 is MDHEN and CDR2 is SYDVKM in the germline V gene. DNA for the CDR3: TGTGCCAGCAGCCAATCGGGGGTAGCAGGAGATACGCAGTATTTT. It translates to CASSQSGVAGDTQYF.

This clonotype was recorded once. V usage is TRBV7-9 and J usage is TRBJ1-6, with 7 bases fitting TRBD1. Trimming removed 1 base from V and 5 bases from J; junction bases left unmatched: 2. Germline values: CDR1 SEHNR, CDR2 FQNEAQ (reference sequence). This CDR3 comprises 15 residues. CDR3 amino acids: CASSLVGTDNSPLHF. For the CDR3, the DNA is TGTGCCAGCAGCTTAGTCGGGACAGATAATTCACCCCTCCACTTT.

This chain joins TRBV12-3 or TRBV12-4 and TRBJ2-3; D is unresolved. V lost 5 bases to trimming and J lost 2 bases, with 5 bases between them. The CDR3 has 12 amino acids. The CDR3 region is CASSRHTDTQYF. The CDR3 DNA follows: TGTGCCAGCAGTCGTCACACAGATACGCAGTATTTT.

Many counts were recorded for this clonotype. The junction does not match germline at one end; this may be a read error. The V gene is TRBV4-2, the J gene TRBJ2-7, with D possibly matching TRBD1 (5 bases). CDR1 and CDR2 (germline): LGHNA, YNFKEQ. The CDR3 is 14 residues long. In nucleotides, the CDR3 is TGCGCCAGCAGCCAAGATTGGCAGGGCCTCGAGCAGTACTTC. Translation: CASSQDWQGLEQYF.